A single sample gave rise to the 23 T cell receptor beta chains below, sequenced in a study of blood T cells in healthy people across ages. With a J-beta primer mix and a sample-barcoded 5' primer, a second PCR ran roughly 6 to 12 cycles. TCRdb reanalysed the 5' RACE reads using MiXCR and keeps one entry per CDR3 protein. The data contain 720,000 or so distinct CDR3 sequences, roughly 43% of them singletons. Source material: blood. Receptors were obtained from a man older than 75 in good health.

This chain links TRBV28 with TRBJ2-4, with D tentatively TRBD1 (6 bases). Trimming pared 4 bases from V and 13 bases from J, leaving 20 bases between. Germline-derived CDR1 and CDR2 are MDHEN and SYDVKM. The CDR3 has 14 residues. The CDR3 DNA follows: TGTGCCAGCAGTTCGGACAGCGGCTGGGGAGAGCAGTACTTC. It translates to CASSSDSGWGEQYF.

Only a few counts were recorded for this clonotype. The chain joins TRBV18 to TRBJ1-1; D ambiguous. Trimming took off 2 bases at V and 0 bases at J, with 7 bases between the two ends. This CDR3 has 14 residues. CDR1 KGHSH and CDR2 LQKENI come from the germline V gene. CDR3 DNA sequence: TGTGCCAGCTCACCAGCAGGAATGAACACTGAAGCTTTCTTT. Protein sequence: CASSPAGMNTEAFF.

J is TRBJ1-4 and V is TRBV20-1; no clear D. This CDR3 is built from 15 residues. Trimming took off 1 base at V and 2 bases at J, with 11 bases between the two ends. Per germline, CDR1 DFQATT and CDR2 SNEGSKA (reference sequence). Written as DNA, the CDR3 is TGCAGTGCTAGAGCCCTGGGCTTGACTAATGAAAAACTGTTTTTT. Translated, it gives CSARALGLTNEKLFF.

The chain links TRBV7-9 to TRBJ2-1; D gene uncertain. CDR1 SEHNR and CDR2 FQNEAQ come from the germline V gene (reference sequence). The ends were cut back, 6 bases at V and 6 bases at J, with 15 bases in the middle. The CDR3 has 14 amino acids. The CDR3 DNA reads TGTGCCAGCAGTATGGGCCAGCTCCGCAATGAGCAGTTCTTC. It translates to CASSMGQLRNEQFF.

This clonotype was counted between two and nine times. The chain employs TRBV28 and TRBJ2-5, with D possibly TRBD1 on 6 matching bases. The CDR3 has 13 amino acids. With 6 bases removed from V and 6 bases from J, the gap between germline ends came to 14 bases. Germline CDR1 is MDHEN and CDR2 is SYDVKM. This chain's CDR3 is CASRQGSAKTQYF. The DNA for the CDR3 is TGTGCCAGCAGACAGGGTTCGGCAAAGACCCAGTACTTC. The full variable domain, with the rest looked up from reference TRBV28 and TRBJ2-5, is DVKVTQSSRYLVKRTGEKVFLECVQDMDHENMFWYRQDPGLGLRLIYFSYDVKMKEKGDIPEGYSVSREKKERFSLILESASTNQTSMYLCASRQGSAKTQYFGPGTRLLVL.

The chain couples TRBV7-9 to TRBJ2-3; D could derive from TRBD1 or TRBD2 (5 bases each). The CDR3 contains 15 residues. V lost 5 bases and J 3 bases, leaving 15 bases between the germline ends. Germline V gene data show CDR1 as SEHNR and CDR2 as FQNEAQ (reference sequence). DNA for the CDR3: TGTGCCAGCAGCGACCGGGACCTGGAAACAGATACGCAGTATTTT. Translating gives CASSDRDLETDTQYF.

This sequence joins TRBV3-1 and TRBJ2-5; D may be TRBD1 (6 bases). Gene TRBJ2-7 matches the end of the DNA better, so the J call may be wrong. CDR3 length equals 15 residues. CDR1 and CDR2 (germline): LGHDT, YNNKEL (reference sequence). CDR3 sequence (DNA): TGTGCCAGCAGCCAACATGGGGGCCCCGCGGGCGAGCAGTACTTC. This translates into CASSQHGGPAGEQYF.

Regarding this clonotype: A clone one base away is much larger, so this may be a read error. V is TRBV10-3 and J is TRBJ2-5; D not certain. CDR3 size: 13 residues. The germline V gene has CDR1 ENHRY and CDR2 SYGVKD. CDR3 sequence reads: CAIGESSTETQYF. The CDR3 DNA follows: TGTGCCATCGGTGAGTCTAGTACCGAGACCCAGTACTTC.

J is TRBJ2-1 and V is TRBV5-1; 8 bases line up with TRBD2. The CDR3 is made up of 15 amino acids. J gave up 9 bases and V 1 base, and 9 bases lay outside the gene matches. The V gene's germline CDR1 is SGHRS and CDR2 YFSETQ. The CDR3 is CASSLSGRGVGEQFF. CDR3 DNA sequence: TGCGCCAGCAGCTTGAGCGGGAGAGGCGTTGGTGAGCAGTTCTTC.

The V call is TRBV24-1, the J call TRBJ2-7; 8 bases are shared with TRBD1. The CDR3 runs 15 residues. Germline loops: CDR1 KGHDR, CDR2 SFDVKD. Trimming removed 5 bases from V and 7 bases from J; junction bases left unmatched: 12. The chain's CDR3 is CATSGDRGAGNEQYF. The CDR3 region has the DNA TGTGCCACCAGTGGAGACAGGGGCGCGGGCAATGAGCAGTACTTC.

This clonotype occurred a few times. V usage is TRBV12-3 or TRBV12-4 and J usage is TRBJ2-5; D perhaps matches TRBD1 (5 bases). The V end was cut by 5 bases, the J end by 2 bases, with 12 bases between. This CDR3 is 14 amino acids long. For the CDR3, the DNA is TGTGCCAGCAGTGTGACAGCGCCTCAAGAGACCCAGTACTTC. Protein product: CASSVTAPQETQYF.

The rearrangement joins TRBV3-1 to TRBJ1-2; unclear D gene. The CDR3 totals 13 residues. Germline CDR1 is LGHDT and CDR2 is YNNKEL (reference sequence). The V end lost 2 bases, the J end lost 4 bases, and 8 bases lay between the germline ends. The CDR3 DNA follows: TGTGCCAGCAGCCAAACAGCCATCTATGGCTACACCTTC. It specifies CASSQTAIYGYTF.

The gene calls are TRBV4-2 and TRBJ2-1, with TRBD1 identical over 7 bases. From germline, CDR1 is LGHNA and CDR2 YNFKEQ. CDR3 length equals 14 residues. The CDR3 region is CAGTRDSSLNEQFF. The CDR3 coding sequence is TGTGCTGGCACCCGGGACAGTTCTTTGAATGAGCAGTTCTTC.

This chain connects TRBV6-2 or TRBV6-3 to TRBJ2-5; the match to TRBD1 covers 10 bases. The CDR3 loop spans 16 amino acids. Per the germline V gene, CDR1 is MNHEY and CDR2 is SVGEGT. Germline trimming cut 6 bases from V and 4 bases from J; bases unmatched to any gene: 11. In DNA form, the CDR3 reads TGTGCCAGCAGCAAATTGGGACAGGGGATTGGAGAGACCCAGTACTTC. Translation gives CASSKLGQGIGETQYF.

CDR3 sequence reads: CASRPQGNYEQYF. The CDR3 nucleotides read TGTGCCAGCAGGCCACAGGGGAACTACGAGCAGTACTTC. The V and J genes are TRBV11-2 and TRBJ2-7; 7 nucleotides match TRBD1. J was trimmed by 3 bases and V by 6 bases; bases with no gene match: 5. The CDR3 consists of 13 residues. From germline, CDR1 is SGHAT and CDR2 FQNNGV.

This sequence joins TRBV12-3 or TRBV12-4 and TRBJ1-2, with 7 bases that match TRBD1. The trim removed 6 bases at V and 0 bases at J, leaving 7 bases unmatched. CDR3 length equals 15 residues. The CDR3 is CASRPGTAPNYGYTF. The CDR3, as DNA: TGTGCCAGCAGACCCGGGACAGCACCTAACTATGGCTACACCTTC.

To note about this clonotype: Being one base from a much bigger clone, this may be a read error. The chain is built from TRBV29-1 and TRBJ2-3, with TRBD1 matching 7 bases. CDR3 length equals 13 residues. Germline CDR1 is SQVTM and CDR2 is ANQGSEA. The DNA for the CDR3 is TGCAGCGTTTTACAGGGGCCCACAGGTACGCAGTATTTT. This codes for CSVLQGPTGTQYF.

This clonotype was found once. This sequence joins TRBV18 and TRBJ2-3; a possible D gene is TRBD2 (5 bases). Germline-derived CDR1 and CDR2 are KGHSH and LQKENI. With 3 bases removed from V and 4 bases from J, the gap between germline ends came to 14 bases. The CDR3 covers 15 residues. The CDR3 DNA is TGTGCCAGCTCACCGTGGGCGGGTACTGCAGATACGCAGTATTTT. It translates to CASSPWAGTADTQYF.

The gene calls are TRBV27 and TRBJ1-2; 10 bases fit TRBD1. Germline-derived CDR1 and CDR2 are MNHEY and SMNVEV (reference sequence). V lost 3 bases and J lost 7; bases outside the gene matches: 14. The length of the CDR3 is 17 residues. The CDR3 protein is CASSLAGGQGRRSGYTF. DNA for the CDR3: TGTGCCAGCAGTTTGGCGGGGGGACAGGGGCGCCGGAGTGGCTACACCTTC.

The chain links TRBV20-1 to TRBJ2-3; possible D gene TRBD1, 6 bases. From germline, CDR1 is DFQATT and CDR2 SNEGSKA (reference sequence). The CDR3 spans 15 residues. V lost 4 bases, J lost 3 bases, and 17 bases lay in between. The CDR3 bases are TGCAGTGCTATGTACAGGGTTCCCGCGACAGATACGCAGTATTTT. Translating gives CSAMYRVPATDTQYF.

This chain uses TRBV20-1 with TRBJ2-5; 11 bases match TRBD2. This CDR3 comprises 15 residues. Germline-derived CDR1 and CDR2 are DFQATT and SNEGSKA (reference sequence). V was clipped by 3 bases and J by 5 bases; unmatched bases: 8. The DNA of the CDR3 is TGCAGTGCTAGCGTCGGGACTAGCGGCGGGGAGACCCAGTACTTC. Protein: CSASVGTSGGETQYF.

The CDR3, as DNA: TGTGCCAGCCGGGACAGGGGAAGTCAGCATGAGCAGTTCTTC. Translation: CASRDRGSQHEQFF. The rearrangement links TRBV6-1 to TRBJ2-1; 10 bases line up with TRBD1. The ends lost 8 bases at V and 8 bases at J; junction bases unmatched: 9. Germline-derived CDR1 and CDR2 are MNHNS and SASEGT. The CDR3 is 14 residues long.

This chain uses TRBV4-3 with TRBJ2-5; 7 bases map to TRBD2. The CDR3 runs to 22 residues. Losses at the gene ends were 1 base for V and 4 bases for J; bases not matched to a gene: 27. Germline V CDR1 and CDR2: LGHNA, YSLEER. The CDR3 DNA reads TGCGCCAGCAGCCAAGTTCCCTCTCCACCCCCGACACCTGCGGGAGTAAGAGAGACCCAGTACTTC. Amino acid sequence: CASSQVPSPPPTPAGVRETQYF.